This entry is about one T cell receptor beta chain. Trimming took 3 bases from V and 4 from J, leaving 19 bases between them. There are 16 residues in the CDR3. The germline CDR1 and CDR2 sequences are SGHTA and FQGNSA. This sample is drawn from a study of T cell changes during pregnancy in multiple sclerosis. Assay: immunoSEQ multiplex PCR; the TCRdb copy retains only in-frame clones and omits some. The sample consists of tens of thousands of clones, 90% of them appearing once. This sample comprised CD8+ T cells from peripheral blood mononuclear cells, obtained before pregnancy. The chain couples TRBV7-2 to TRBJ2-7; tentatively, D is TRBD1 (6 bases). The sequence was collected from a female donor with multiple sclerosis, enrolled in a pregnancy study. In DNA form, the CDR3 reads TGTGCCAGCAGCTTGCCATCAGGGGTCGGAAGTTACGAGCAGTACTTC. It is translated as CASSLPSGVGSYEQYF.